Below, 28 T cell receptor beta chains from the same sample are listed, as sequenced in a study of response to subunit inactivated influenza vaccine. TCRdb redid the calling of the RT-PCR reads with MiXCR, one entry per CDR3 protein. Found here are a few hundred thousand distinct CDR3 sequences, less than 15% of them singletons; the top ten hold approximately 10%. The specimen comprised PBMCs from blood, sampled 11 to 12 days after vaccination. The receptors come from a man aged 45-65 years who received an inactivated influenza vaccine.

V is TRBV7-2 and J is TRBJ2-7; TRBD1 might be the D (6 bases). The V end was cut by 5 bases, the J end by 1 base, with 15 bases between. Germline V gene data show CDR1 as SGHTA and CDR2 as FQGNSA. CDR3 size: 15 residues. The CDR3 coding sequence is TGTGCCAGCAGCACACAGGGTGGCCTTTCCTACGAGCAGTACTTC. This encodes CASSTQGGLSYEQYF.

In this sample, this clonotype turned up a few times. The CDR3 sequence is CASSSLDRDTYEQYF. CDR3 nucleotide sequence: TGTGCCAGCAGCTCACTCGACAGGGACACCTACGAGCAGTACTTC. The chain uses TRBV7-2 and TRBJ2-7; 7 bases map to TRBD1. CDR3 size: 15 residues. The germline CDR1 and CDR2 sequences are SGHTA and FQGNSA. V shed 4 bases, J shed 2 bases, and the junction held 8 bases outside the gene matches.

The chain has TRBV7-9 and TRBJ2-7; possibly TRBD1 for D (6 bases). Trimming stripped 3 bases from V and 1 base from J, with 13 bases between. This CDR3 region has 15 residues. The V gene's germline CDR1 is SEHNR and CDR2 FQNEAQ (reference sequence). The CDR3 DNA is TGTGCCAGCAGCTTCGTTTTAGGGGGATCCTACGAGCAGTACTTC. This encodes CASSFVLGGSYEQYF.

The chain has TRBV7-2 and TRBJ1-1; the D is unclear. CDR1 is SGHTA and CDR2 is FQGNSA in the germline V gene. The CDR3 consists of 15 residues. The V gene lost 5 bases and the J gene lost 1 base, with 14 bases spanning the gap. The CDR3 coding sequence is TGTGCCAGCAGCCCACAAGGACGGCCGAACACTGAAGCTTTCTTT. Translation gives CASSPQGRPNTEAFF.

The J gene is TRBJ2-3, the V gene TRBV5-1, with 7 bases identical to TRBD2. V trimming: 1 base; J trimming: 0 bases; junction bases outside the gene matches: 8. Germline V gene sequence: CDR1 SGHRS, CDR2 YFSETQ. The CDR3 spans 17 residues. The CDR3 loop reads CASSLFLAVSSTDTQYF. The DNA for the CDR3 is TGCGCCAGCAGCTTGTTCCTAGCGGTTTCTAGCACAGATACGCAGTATTTT.

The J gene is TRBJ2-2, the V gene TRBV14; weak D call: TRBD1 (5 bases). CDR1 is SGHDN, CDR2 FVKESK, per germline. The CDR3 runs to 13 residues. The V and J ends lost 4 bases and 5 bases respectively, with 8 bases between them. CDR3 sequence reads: CASSRRQTGELFF. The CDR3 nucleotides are TGTGCCAGCAGCCGCCGACAGACCGGGGAGCTGTTTTTT.

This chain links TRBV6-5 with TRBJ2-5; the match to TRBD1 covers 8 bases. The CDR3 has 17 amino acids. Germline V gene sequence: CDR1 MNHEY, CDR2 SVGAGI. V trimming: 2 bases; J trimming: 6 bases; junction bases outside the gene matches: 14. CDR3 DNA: TGTGCCAGCAGTTACCTCAGCCCCCGCGCAGGGGGCCAGACCCAGTACTTC. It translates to CASSYLSPRAGGQTQYF.

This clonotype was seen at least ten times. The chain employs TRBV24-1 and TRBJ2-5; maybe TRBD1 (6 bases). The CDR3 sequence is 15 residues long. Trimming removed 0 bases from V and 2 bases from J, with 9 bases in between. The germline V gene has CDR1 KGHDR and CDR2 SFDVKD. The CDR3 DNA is TGTGCCACCAGTGATTTGCGGGACACTCAAGAGACCCAGTACTTC. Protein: CATSDLRDTQETQYF.

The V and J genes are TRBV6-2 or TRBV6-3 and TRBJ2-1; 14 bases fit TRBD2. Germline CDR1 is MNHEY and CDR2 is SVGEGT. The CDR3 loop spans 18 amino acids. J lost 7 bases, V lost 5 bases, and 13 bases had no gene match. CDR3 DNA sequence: TGTGCCAGCAGTAACCCGGGGACTAGCGGGAGAATTAAAAATGAGCAGTTCTTC. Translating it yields CASSNPGTSGRIKNEQFF.

CDR3 loop: CASSRSYTDTGELFF. Written as DNA, the CDR3 is TGTGCCAGCAGTAGGTCTTATACGGACACCGGGGAGCTGTTTTTT. This chain links TRBV12-3 or TRBV12-4 with TRBJ2-2, with D unresolved. Trimming left V 5 bases short and J 3 bases short, with 13 bases between. This CDR3 region has 15 residues.

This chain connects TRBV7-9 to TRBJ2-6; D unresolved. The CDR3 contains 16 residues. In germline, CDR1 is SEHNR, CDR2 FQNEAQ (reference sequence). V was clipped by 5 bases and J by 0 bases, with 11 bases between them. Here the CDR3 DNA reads TGTGCCAGCAGCGCCCATCGGAGCTCTGGGGCCAACGTCCTGACTTTC. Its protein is CASSAHRSSGANVLTF. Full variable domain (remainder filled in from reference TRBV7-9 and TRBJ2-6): DTGVSQNPRHKITKRGQNVTFRCDPISEHNRLYWYRQTLGQGPEFLTYFQNEAQLEKSRLLSDRFSAERPKGSFSTLEIQRTEQGDSAMYLCASSAHRSSGANVLTFGAGSRLTVL.

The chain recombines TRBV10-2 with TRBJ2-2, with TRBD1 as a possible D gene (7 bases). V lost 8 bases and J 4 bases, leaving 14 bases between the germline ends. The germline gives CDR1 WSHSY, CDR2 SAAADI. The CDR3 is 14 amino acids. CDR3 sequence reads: CASGGQGGTGELFF. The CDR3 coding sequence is TGCGCCAGCGGCGGGCAGGGGGGCACCGGGGAGCTGTTTTTT.

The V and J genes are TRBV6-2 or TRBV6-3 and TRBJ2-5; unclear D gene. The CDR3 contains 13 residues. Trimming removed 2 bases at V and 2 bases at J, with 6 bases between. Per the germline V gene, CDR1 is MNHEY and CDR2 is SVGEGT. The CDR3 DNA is TGTGCCAGCAGTTACGCTCGACAAGAGACCCAGTACTTC. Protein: CASSYARQETQYF.

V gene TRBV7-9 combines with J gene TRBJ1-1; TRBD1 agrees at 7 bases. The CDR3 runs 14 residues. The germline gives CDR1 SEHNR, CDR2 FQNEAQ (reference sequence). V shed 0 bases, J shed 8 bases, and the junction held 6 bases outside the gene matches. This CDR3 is CASSLAGTEIEAFF. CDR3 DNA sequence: TGTGCCAGCAGCTTAGCCGGGACAGAGATAGAAGCTTTCTTT.

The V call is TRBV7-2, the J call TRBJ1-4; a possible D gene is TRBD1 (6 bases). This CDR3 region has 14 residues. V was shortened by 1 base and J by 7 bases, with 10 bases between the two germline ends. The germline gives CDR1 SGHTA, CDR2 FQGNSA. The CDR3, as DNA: TGTGCCAGCAGCTTAGTGGGGGCGGGTGAAAAACTGTTTTTT. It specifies CASSLVGAGEKLFF.

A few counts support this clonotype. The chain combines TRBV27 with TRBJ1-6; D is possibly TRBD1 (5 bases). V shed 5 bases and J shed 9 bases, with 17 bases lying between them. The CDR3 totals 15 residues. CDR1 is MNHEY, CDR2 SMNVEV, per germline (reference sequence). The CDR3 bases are TGTGCCAGCAGTCTCGTAGGGGTGCGGAGTTCACCCCTCCACTTT. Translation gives CASSLVGVRSSPLHF.

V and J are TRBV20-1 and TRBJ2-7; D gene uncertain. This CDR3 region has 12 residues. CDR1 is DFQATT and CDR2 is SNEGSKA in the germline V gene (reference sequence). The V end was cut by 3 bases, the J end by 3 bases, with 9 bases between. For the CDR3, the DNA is TGCAGTGCTAGCCGGGCCGACTACGAGCAGTACTTC. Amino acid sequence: CSASRADYEQYF.

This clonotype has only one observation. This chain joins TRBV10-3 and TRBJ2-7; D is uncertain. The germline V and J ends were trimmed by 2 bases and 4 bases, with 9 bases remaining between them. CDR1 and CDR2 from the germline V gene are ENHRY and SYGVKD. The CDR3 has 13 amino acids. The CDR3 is CAISEPEGYEQYF. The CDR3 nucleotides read TGTGCCATCAGTGAGCCCGAAGGGTACGAGCAGTACTTC.

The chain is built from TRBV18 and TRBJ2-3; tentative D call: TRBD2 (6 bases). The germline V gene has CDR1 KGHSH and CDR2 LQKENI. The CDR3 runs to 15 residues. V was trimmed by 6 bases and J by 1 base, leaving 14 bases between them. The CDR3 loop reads CASSTRGVGTDTQYF. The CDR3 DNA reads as TGTGCCAGCTCCACGCGGGGAGTGGGCACAGATACGCAGTATTTT. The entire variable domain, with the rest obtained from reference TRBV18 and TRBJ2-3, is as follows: NAGVMQNPRHLVRRRGQEARLRCSPMKGHSHVYWYRQLPEEGLKFMVYLQKENIIDESGMPKERFSAEFPKEGPSILRIQQVVRGDSAAYFCASSTRGVGTDTQYFGPGTRLTVL.

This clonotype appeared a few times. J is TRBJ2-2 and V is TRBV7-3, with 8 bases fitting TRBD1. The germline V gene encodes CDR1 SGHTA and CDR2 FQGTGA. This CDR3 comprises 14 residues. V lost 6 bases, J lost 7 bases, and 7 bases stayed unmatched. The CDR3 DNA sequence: TGTGCCAGCAGAGTTGGACAGGGCTTCGGGGAGCTGTTTTTT. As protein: CASRVGQGFGELFF. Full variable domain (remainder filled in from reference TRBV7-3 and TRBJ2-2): GAGVSQTPSNKVTEKGKYVELRCDPISGHTALYWYRQSLGQGPEFLIYFQGTGAADDSGLPNDRFFAVRPEGSVSTLKIQRTERGDSAVYLCASRVGQGFGELFFGEGSRLTVL.

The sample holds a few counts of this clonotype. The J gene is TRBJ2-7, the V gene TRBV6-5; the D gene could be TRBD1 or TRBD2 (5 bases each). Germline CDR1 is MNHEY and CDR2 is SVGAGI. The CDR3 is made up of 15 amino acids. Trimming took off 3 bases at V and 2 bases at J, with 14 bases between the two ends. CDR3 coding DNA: TGTGCCAGCAGTTATGGGGCGGGCAAAACCTACGAGCAGTACTTC. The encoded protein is CASSYGAGKTYEQYF.

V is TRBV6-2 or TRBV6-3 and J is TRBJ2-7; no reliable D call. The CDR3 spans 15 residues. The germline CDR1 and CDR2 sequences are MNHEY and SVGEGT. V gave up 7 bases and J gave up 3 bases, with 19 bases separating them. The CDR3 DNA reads TGTGCCAGCAATCCCCTCCAGTGGTCTCGCTACGAGCAGTACTTC. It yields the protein CASNPLQWSRYEQYF.

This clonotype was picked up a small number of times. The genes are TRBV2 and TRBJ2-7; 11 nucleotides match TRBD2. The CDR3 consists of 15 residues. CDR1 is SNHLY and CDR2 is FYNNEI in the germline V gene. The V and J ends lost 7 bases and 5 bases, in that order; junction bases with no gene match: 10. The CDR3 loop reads CASIAAGTSGHEQYF. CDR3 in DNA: TGTGCCAGCATCGCCGCGGGGACTAGCGGCCACGAGCAGTACTTC.

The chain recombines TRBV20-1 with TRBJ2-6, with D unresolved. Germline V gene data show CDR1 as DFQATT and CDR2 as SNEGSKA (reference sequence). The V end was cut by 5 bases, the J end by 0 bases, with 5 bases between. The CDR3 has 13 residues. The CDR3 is CSAPLSGANVLTF. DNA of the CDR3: TGCAGTGCTCCGCTCTCTGGGGCCAACGTCCTGACTTTC.

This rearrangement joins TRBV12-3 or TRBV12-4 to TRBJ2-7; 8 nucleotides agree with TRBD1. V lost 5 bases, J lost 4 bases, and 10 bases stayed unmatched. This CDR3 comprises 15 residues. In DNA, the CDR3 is TGTGCCAGCAGTCGGACGACAGGGGTCGAATACGAGCAGTACTTC. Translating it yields CASSRTTGVEYEQYF.

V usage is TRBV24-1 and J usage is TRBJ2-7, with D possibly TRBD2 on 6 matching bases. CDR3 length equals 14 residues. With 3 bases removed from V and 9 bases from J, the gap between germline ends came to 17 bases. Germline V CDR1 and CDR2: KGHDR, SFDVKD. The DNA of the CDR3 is TGTGCCACCAGTGATAAAGCCGGGACTGCAAGGCAGTACTTC. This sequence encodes CATSDKAGTARQYF.

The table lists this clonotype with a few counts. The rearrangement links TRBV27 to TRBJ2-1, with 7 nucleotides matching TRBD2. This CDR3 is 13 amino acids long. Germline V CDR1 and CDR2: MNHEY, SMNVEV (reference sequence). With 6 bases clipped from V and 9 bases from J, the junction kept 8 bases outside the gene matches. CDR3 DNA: TGTGCCAGCAGCTTTATCGCGGGAGTTGAGCAGTTCTTC. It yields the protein CASSFIAGVEQFF.

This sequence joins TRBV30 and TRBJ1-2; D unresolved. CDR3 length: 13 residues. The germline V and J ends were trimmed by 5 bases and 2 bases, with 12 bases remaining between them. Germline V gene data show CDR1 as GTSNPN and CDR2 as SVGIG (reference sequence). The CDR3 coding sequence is TGTGCCTGGCACGGACGGCGAAACTATGGCTACACCTTC. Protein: CAWHGRRNYGYTF.